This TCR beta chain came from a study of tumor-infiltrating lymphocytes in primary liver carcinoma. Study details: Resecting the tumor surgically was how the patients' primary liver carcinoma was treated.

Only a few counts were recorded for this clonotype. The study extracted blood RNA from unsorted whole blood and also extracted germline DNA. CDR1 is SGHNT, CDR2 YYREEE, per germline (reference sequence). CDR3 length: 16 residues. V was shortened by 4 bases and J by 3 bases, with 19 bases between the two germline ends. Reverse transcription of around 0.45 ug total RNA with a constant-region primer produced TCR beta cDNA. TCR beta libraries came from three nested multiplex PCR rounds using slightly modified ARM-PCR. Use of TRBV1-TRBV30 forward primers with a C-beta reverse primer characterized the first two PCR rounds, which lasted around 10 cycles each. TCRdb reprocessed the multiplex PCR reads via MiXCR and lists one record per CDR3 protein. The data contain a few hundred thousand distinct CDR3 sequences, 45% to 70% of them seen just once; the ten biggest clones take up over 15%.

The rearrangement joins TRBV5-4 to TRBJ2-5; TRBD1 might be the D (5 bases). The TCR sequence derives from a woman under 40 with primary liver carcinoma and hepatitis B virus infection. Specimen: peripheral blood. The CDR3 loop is CASSPGYGHGEETQYF. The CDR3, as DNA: TGTGCCAGCAGCCCAGGGTACGGACATGGAGAAGAGACCCAGTACTTC.